The next 21 T cell receptor beta chains were all read from a single sample in a study of T cell responses to AZD1222 COVID-19 vaccine. Sequencing was performed with immunoSEQ multiplex PCR; in TCRdb, only in-frame clones are kept and a portion is missing. The top ten hold over 4.5% of the sample, which has 150,000 to 200,000 clones, roughly 92% seen once. The sample was peripheral blood, taken 28 days after the second AZD1222 dose. The receptors here all came from an adult who received the AZD1222 COVID-19 vaccine.

V usage is TRBV24-1 and J usage is TRBJ2-5; D not certain. The CDR3 sequence is 16 residues long. Germline CDR1 KGHDR, CDR2 SFDVKD. V lost 2 bases to trimming and J lost 2 bases, with 14 bases between them. This CDR3 reads CATSDYRGEIQETQYF. Here the CDR3 DNA reads TGTGCCACCAGTGATTACAGAGGCGAAATACAAGAGACCCAGTACTTC.

The chain has TRBV9 and TRBJ2-2; the match to TRBD2 covers 10 bases. Germline lookup yields CDR1 SGDLS and CDR2 YYNGEE. J gave up 4 bases and V 6 bases, and 9 bases lay outside the gene matches. This CDR3 is built from 16 residues. The CDR3 loop is CASTLTSGTPTGELFF. CDR3 coding DNA: TGTGCCAGCACCCTCACTAGCGGGACCCCCACCGGGGAGCTGTTTTTT.

The chain has TRBV5-8 and TRBJ2-3; no reliable D call. CDR3 size: 17 residues. Germline assignment: CDR1 SGHTS and CDR2 YDEGEE. V was clipped by 1 base and J by 1 base, with 16 bases between them. The CDR3 sequence is CASSLKKGVLRTDTQYF. In nucleotides, the CDR3 is TGTGCCAGCAGCTTGAAGAAGGGTGTACTACGCACAGATACGCAGTATTTT.

The rearrangement uses TRBV13 and TRBJ1-2; 11 bases line up with TRBD1. Germline V gene lookup returns CDR1 PRHDT and CDR2 FYEKMQ (reference sequence). V trimming: 5 bases; J trimming: 4 bases; junction bases outside the gene matches: 6. CDR3 length: 15 amino acids. CDR3 in DNA: TGTGCCAGCAGCATGGCGGGACAGGGGGGCTATGGCTACACCTTC. The encoded protein is CASSMAGQGGYGYTF.

The sample holds one count of this clone. J is TRBJ1-6 and V is TRBV25-1; no definite D call. With 6 bases removed from V and 4 bases from J, the gap between germline ends came to 22 bases. CDR3 size: 18 residues. The germline V gene encodes CDR1 MGHDK and CDR2 SYGVNS. The DNA for the CDR3 is TGTGCCAGCAGCCTAGGGCGCCTAGGCATGGCATATAATTCACCCCTCCACTTT. Residues: CASSLGRLGMAYNSPLHF.

This clone was detected once. The chain links TRBV13 to TRBJ1-1, with D possibly being TRBD1 (6 bases). Trimming shortened V by 4 bases and J by 11 bases, and 20 bases separated the two germline ends. CDR1 and CDR2 from the germline V gene are PRHDT and FYEKMQ (reference sequence). This CDR3 region has 14 residues. CDR3 protein: CASSSHGGRRTAFF. In nucleotides, the CDR3 is TGTGCCAGCAGCTCCCACGGGGGGCGGAGGACGGCTTTCTTT.

CDR3 nucleotide sequence: TGCGCCAGCAACTTAGCGGGAGGGCCCACAGATACGCAGTATTTT. Its protein is CASNLAGGPTDTQYF. The chain joins TRBV5-1 to TRBJ2-3; the match to TRBD2 covers 11 bases. The CDR3 is made up of 15 amino acids. Germline V gene data show CDR1 as SGHRS and CDR2 as YFSETQ. J lost 2 bases, V lost 6 bases, and 5 bases had no gene match.

The gene calls are TRBV30 and TRBJ2-7; D not certain. CDR3 length equals 11 residues. With 1 base removed from V and 4 bases from J, the gap between germline ends came to 5 bases. Germline CDR1 GTSNPN, CDR2 SVGIG (reference sequence). The CDR3 nucleotides read TGTGCCTGGAGTGCGCCGTACGAGCAGTACTTC. Translated, it gives CAWSAPYEQYF.

The chain couples TRBV28 to TRBJ1-6; TRBD1 matches at 10 bases. In germline, CDR1 is MDHEN, CDR2 SYDVKM. The CDR3 length is 17 residues. Trimming removed 5 bases from V and 2 bases from J; junction bases left unmatched: 6. The chain's CDR3 is CASSPGDRGPYNSPLHF. In DNA form, the CDR3 reads TGTGCCAGCAGTCCAGGTGACAGGGGGCCCTATAATTCACCCCTCCACTTT.

The genes are TRBV14 and TRBJ1-1, with D hard to call. Germline V gene sequence: CDR1 SGHDN, CDR2 FVKESK. With 4 bases removed from V and 3 bases from J, the gap between germline ends came to 9 bases. CDR3 length: 13 residues. The CDR3 nucleotides read TGTGCCAGCAGCCTAACCAGCTACACTGAAGCTTTCTTT. It translates to CASSLTSYTEAFF.

The table lists this clone with a count of one. The CDR3 region has the DNA TGTGCCAGCAGTCTAACAGGGGTCTATGGCTACACCTTC. Translating gives CASSLTGVYGYTF. The chain links TRBV12-3 or TRBV12-4 to TRBJ1-2; 7 nucleotides line up with TRBD1. The CDR3 has 13 residues. V trimming: 5 bases; J trimming: 4 bases; junction bases outside the gene matches: 4.

The chain combines TRBV15 with TRBJ2-5, with 9 nucleotides matching TRBD1. The CDR3 is made up of 15 amino acids. Per germline, CDR1 LNHNV and CDR2 YYDKDF (reference sequence). V lost 0 bases to trimming and J lost 5 bases; unmatched junction nucleotides: 4. The CDR3 is CATSRETGGRETQYF. CDR3 bases: TGTGCCACCAGCAGAGAAACAGGGGGCAGGGAGACCCAGTACTTC.

V usage is TRBV7-9 and J usage is TRBJ1-1; possibly TRBD1 for D (5 bases). Germline CDR1 is SEHNR and CDR2 is FQNEAQ (reference sequence). CDR3 length: 15 residues. Between the trimmed V and J ends, which lost 5 bases and 1 base, there was a span of 14 bases. The CDR3 DNA follows: TGTGCCAGCAGCCCTACGGGGGGTGGGAACACTGAAGCTTTCTTT. It encodes CASSPTGGGNTEAFF.

This sequence joins TRBV18 and TRBJ2-1; tentatively, D is TRBD2 (6 bases). CDR1 is KGHSH, CDR2 LQKENI, per germline. Trimming stripped 3 bases from V and 6 bases from J, with 12 bases between. CDR3 size: 14 residues. The CDR3 DNA reads as TGTGCCAGCTCACCGGCGTCGGGGGTCAATGAGCAGTTCTTC. This codes for CASSPASGVNEQFF.

V and J are TRBV7-2 and TRBJ2-7; weak D call: TRBD2 (6 bases). The CDR3 length is 14 residues. Trimming stripped 2 bases from V and 1 base from J, with 9 bases between. Germline loops: CDR1 SGHTA, CDR2 FQGNSA. CDR3: CASSLSAGSYEQYF. The CDR3, as DNA: TGTGCCAGCAGCTTATCGGCGGGGTCCTACGAGCAGTACTTC.

V is TRBV27 and J is TRBJ2-7; 9 bases match TRBD1. The CDR3 length is 15 residues. CDR1 and CDR2 from the germline V gene are MNHEY and SMNVEV (reference sequence). Trimming at V came to 6 bases and at J to 3 bases, leaving 9 bases not matched to a gene. The CDR3, as DNA: TGTGCCAGCAGCCTCCCGACAGGGGGGGGCTACGAGCAGTACTTC. Its protein product is CASSLPTGGGYEQYF.

V is TRBV19 and J is TRBJ1-1; D is possibly TRBD1 (5 bases). V was trimmed by 1 base and J by 0 bases, leaving 12 bases between them. Germline V gives CDR1 LNHDA, CDR2 SQIVND (reference sequence). There are 16 residues in the CDR3. Here the CDR3 DNA reads TGTGCCAGTAGTATAGGGTGGAGACAGTTGAACACTGAAGCTTTCTTT. This translates into CASSIGWRQLNTEAFF. The full variable domain, in which reference TRBV19 and TRBJ1-1 provide the parts outside the CDR3, is DGGITQSPKYLFRKEGQNVTLSCEQNLNHDAMYWYRQDPGQGLRLIYYSQIVNDFQKGDIAEGYSVSREKKESFPLTVTSAQKNPTAFYLCASSIGWRQLNTEAFFGQGTRLTVV.

The gene calls are TRBV19 and TRBJ1-4, with a weak D call TRBD1 (5 bases). Germline V gives CDR1 LNHDA, CDR2 SQIVND (reference sequence). This CDR3 is built from 17 residues. The germline V and J ends were trimmed by 4 bases and 5 bases, with 20 bases remaining between them. CDR3 sequence (DNA): TGTGCCAGTAGTAGCCCCGTCCGGGGGTGGAGAAATGAAAAACTGTTTTTT. Translating it yields CASSSPVRGWRNEKLFF.

This clone was detected only once. The chain uses TRBV12-3 or TRBV12-4 and TRBJ2-1; D is unresolved. The CDR3 is 11 amino acids. The V gene lost 3 bases and the J gene lost 9 bases, with 6 bases spanning the gap. This chain's CDR3 is CASSFWSEQFF. CDR3 bases: TGTGCCAGCAGTTTTTGGAGTGAGCAGTTCTTC.

The chain couples TRBV5-4 to TRBJ2-1, with 8 bases lining up with TRBD2. Losses at the gene ends were 4 bases for V and 3 bases for J; bases not matched to a gene: 12. Germline assignment: CDR1 SGHNT and CDR2 YYREEE (reference sequence). The CDR3 totals 17 residues. CDR3 sequence (DNA): TGTGCCAGCAGCGACCGGGTGGGACTAGAAAGCTACAATGAGCAGTTCTTC. Protein product: CASSDRVGLESYNEQFF. Drawing the rest from reference TRBV5-4 and TRBJ2-1, the complete variable domain is ETGVTQSPTHLIKTRGQQVTLRCSSQSGHNTVSWYQQALGQGPQFIFQYYREEENGRGNFPPRFSGLQFPNYSSELNVNALELDDSALYLCASSDRVGLESYNEQFFGPGTRLTVL.

CDR3: CASTRLGGSNSPLHF. The CDR3 region has the DNA TGTGCCAGCACCAGATTGGGGGGGAGTAATTCACCCCTCCACTTT. The chain carries TRBV2 and TRBJ1-6; maybe TRBD1 (5 bases). V gave up 7 bases and J gave up 6 bases, with 16 bases separating them. The CDR3 extends over 15 amino acids. Per germline, CDR1 SNHLY and CDR2 FYNNEI.